This section outlines one TCR beta chain sequence together with its context. This sample stems from a study of blood T cell repertoires in COVID-19. Sequencing was performed with immunoSEQ multiplex PCR; in TCRdb, only in-frame clones are kept and a portion is missing. The sample yields 100,000 to 150,000 clones, roughly 85% seen once. The CDR3 is 14 residues long. Trimming left V 4 bases short and J 3 bases short, with 11 bases between. Germline CDR1 and CDR2: LGHDT and YNNKEL (reference sequence). The V gene is TRBV3-1 (or the pseudogene TRBV3-2), the J gene TRBJ2-3; D not resolved. The sequenced sample was peripheral blood. The clonotype comes from a woman older than 75 with COVID-19, enrolled during active disease. The CDR3, as DNA: TGTGCCAGCAGCCCCTTAAGTAGTACAGATACGCAGTATTTT. Protein sequence: CASSPLSSTDTQYF.